These T cell receptor beta chains were read from a single sample in a study of shared clonotypes between healthy human individuals. Sequencing used immunoSEQ multiplex PCR; TCRdb keeps in-frame clones, though not all of them. This table has about 990,000 clones, 78% appearing once. The sequencing input was memory CD4+ T cells from PBMCs. The source is a man younger than 35 in good health. Some clones in this sample may be carry-over from other donors' samples. Both conserved end residues are part of each CDR3. A D gene is named only where the DNA matches it firmly. Only some rows state a clone size, as once, few, many or a class for expanded clones.

clone_size,j_call,d_call,v_call,cdr3_aa,cdr3_nt
.,TRBJ2-5,TRBD1,TRBV29-1,CSGGQGPQETQYF,TGCAGCGGGGGACAGGGCCCCCAAGAGACCCAGTACTTC
.,TRBJ2-6,TRBD2,TRBV28,CASLGTSGSKLGANVLTF,TGTGCCAGCCTTGGGACTAGCGGGAGTAAGTTAGGGGCCAACGTCCTGACTTTC
.,TRBJ1-1,TRBD1,TRBV28,CASSRQDRGNTEAFF,TGTGCCAGCAGTCGTCAAGACAGGGGGAACACTGAAGCTTTCTTT
few,TRBJ1-1,.,TRBV7-9,CASSSTLGAGTEAFF,TGTGCCAGCAGCTCCACTCTGGGGGCTGGGACTGAAGCTTTCTTT
.,TRBJ1-4,TRBD1,TRBV30,CAWNSGQGVEKLFF,TGTGCCTGGAATTCTGGACAGGGTGTTGAAAAACTGTTTTTT
.,TRBJ2-2,TRBD2,TRBV7-2,CASSTRLAGKTGELFF,TGTGCCAGCAGCACGCGACTAGCGGGAAAAACCGGGGAGCTGTTTTTT
many,TRBJ1-5,.,TRBV27,CASRTGNQPQHF,TGTGCCAGCCGGACCGGCAATCAGCCCCAGCATTTT
.,TRBJ1-2,.,TRBV5-1,CASSSSPNTGNYGYTF,TGCGCCAGCAGCTCAAGCCCTAATACAGGGAACTATGGCTACACCTTC
.,TRBJ2-4,.,TRBV11-3,CASSEGSGRDIQYF,TGTGCCAGCAGCGAGGGGTCGGGACGCGACATTCAGTACTTC
.,TRBJ2-1,TRBD2,TRBV28,CASKPSGYYNEQFF,TGTGCCAGCAAGCCTAGCGGATACTACAATGAGCAGTTCTTC
.,TRBJ2-2,.,TRBV2,CASSPWLNGELFF,TGTGCCAGCAGCCCCTGGCTTAACGGGGAGCTGTTTTTT
.,TRBJ2-4,TRBD2,TRBV5-1,CASSWGLAGVLAKNIQYF,TGCGCCAGCAGCTGGGGACTAGCGGGGGTATTAGCCAAAAACATTCAGTACTTC
.,TRBJ2-1,TRBD1,TRBV4-2,CASSRPPGQGGNEQFF,TGTGCCAGCAGCCGTCCCCCGGGACAGGGAGGCAATGAGCAGTTCTTC
.,TRBJ1-2,TRBD1,TRBV5-6,CASISTGTGFTYGYTF,TGTGCCAGCATTTCTACCGGGACAGGGTTTACCTATGGCTACACCTTC
few,TRBJ2-7,TRBD1,TRBV5-1,CASSLGTRDSLHHEQYF,TGCGCCAGCAGCTTGGGAACCCGGGACAGCTTACACCACGAGCAGTACTTC
.,TRBJ2-3,.,TRBV5-1,CASSVGTATSTDTQYF,TGCGCCAGCAGCGTGGGGACGGCGACTAGCACAGATACGCAGTATTTT
once,TRBJ2-1,TRBD2,TRBV25-1,CASTGTSGIKSYNEQFF,TGTGCCAGCACCGGGACTAGCGGGATTAAATCCTACAATGAGCAGTTCTTC
.,TRBJ1-3,.,TRBV7-9,CASSPQLRDRGNTIYF,TGTGCCAGCAGCCCACAACTCCGGGACCGCGGAAACACCATATATTTT
once,TRBJ2-1,TRBD2,TRBV18,CASSPSGLYNEQFF,TGTGCCAGCTCACCTAGCGGGCTCTACAATGAGCAGTTCTTC
.,TRBJ2-7,.,TRBV6-1,CASRTEAYEQYF,TGTGCCAGCCGGACAGAAGCCTACGAGCAGTACTTC
.,TRBJ2-2,.,TRBV5-5,CASSLFGLYGNTGELFF,TGTGCCAGCAGCTTGTTTGGCTTGTACGGAAACACCGGGGAGCTGTTTTTT
many,TRBJ1-2,.,TRBV5-1,CASSPPLGEDGYTF,TGCGCCAGCAGCCCCCCGTTGGGGGAAGATGGCTACACCTTC
.,TRBJ1-1,.,TRBV11-1,CASSESAIGLATEAFF,TGTGCCAGCAGCGAATCTGCGATAGGACTGGCAACTGAAGCTTTCTTT
.,TRBJ2-5,.,TRBV6-1,CASSNGLRETQYF,TGTGCCAGCAGTAACGGACTCCGGGAGACCCAGTACTTC
.,TRBJ2-1,TRBD2,TRBV2,CASTQIAGDYNEQFF,TGTGCCAGCACCCAAATCGCGGGAGACTACAATGAGCAGTTCTTC
.,TRBJ2-5,TRBD1,TRBV29-1,CSVPTGTVRETQYF,TGCAGCGTTCCTACCGGGACAGTTAGAGAGACCCAGTACTTC
.,TRBJ2-3,TRBD2,TRBV29-1,CSVRGGVGTDTQYF,TGCAGCGTTCGGGGGGGAGTAGGCACAGATACGCAGTATTTT
.,TRBJ2-7,.,TRBV2,CASSMGPGREQYF,TGTGCCAGCAGTATGGGCCCGGGGAGGGAGCAGTACTTC
.,TRBJ2-7,TRBD2,TRBV6-5,CASRTGGEQYF,TGTGCCAGCAGGACGGGGGGAGAGCAGTACTTC
.,TRBJ2-7,.,TRBV11-2,CASSPRLDSYEQYF,TGTGCCAGCAGCCCGCGTTTGGACAGCTACGAGCAGTACTTC
.,TRBJ2-3,TRBD2,TRBV28,CASSFSGSGTDTQYF,TGTGCCAGCAGCTTCAGCGGGAGTGGCACAGATACGCAGTATTTT
.,TRBJ1-4,.,TRBV1,CTSSAWLAATNEKLFF,TGCACCAGCAGCGCCTGGTTGGCGGCAACTAATGAAAAACTGTTTTTT
many,TRBJ2-2,.,TRBV4-1,CASSQDIGRVGELFF,TGCGCCAGCAGCCAAGATATTGGGCGCGTAGGGGAGCTGTTTTTT
few,TRBJ2-7,TRBD2,TRBV18,CASSLAGGPVEQYF,TGTGCCAGCTCCCTAGCGGGAGGGCCTGTCGAGCAGTACTTC
.,TRBJ2-3,TRBD2,TRBV5-8,CASSLAPTSDTDTQYF,TGTGCCAGCAGCTTGGCCCCGACTAGCGACACAGATACGCAGTATTTT
.,TRBJ2-5,TRBD1,TRBV6-1,CASTGQGGETQYF,TGTGCCAGCACTGGACAGGGTGGAGAGACCCAGTACTTC
.,TRBJ1-1,.,TRBV6-5,CASSYEGRGWSEAFF,TGTGCCAGCAGTTACGAAGGCAGGGGTTGGTCTGAAGCTTTCTTT
.,TRBJ1-1,.,TRBV2,CASSSLETVGTEAFF,TGTGCCAGCAGTTCCTTAGAGACAGTGGGCACTGAAGCTTTCTTT
.,TRBJ2-5,.,TRBV5-1,CASSPLGGGRETQYF,TGCGCCAGCAGCCCCCTTGGGGGGGGCCGGGAGACCCAGTACTTC